The source of this T cell receptor (beta chain) is a study of T-cell memory formation after mild COVID-19. The study's findings and limits: Largely, contracting CD4+ clones fell within CM and EM, and contracting CD8+ clones within EMRA.

Germline V gene data show CDR1 as MGHRA and CDR2 as YSYEKL. V was shortened by 1 base and J by 7 bases, with 17 bases between the two germline ends. The CDR3 spans 15 residues. This clonotype has a handful of counts. Antigen unknown. TCRdb processed the 5' RACE reads anew with MiXCR; each CDR3 protein has one entry. The sample has over 400,000 distinct CDR3 sequences; more than 20% are singletons. The clonotype originates from an adult woman who had mild COVID-19 (a few samples of this study predate the infection). Cell type and time point are not known. The chain employs TRBV4-1 and TRBJ2-7; tentatively, D is TRBD1 (6 bases). Sequencing was carried out using PBMCs or a T cell subset sorted from them (not recorded which). The CDR3 region is CASSQVGTKKSEQYF. Written as DNA, the CDR3 is TGCGCCAGCAGCCAAGTGGGGACAAAGAAATCGGAGCAGTACTTC.